This T cell receptor beta chain was profiled in a study of blood T cell repertoires in COVID-19. Methods used by the authors: Reference gene primer amplification yielded estimated nucleated cell counts. Measured with immunoSEQ multiplex PCR; TCRdb has only the in-frame clones, and not every one. V and J calls and clone size are as listed in that table; D and trimming were resolved from the DNA. The repertoire holds more than 65,000 clones, approximately 84% seen once, with less than 6% in the top ten. Germline CDR1 SGHRS, CDR2 YFSETQ. V shed 6 bases and J 0 bases; nucleotides not matched to a gene: 11. The CDR3 length is 18 residues.

This rearrangement joins TRBV5-1 to TRBJ2-5; TRBD2 matches 13 bases. This receptor was identified in a man aged 55 to 70 with active or convalescent COVID-19. The specimen was peripheral blood. The CDR3: CASTRRTSGGPYQETQYF. In DNA form, the CDR3 reads TGCGCCAGCACGCGTCGGACTAGCGGGGGACCGTACCAAGAGACCCAGTACTTC.